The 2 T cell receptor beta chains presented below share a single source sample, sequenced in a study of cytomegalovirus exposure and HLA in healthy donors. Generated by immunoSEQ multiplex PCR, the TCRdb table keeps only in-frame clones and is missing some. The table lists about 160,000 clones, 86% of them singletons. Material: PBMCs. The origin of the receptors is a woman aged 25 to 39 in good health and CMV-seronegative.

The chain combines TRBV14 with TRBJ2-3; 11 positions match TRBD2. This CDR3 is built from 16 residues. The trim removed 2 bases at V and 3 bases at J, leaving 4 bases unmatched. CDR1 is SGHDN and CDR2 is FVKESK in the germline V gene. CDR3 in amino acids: CASSQTLAGATDTQYF. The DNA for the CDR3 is TGTGCCAGCAGCCAAACACTAGCGGGGGCAACAGATACGCAGTATTTT.

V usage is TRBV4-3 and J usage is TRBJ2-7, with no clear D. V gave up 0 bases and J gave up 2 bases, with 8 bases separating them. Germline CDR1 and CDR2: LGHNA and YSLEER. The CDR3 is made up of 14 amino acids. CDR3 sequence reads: CASSQDVEAYEQYF. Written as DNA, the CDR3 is TGCGCCAGCAGCCAAGATGTAGAAGCCTACGAGCAGTACTTC.